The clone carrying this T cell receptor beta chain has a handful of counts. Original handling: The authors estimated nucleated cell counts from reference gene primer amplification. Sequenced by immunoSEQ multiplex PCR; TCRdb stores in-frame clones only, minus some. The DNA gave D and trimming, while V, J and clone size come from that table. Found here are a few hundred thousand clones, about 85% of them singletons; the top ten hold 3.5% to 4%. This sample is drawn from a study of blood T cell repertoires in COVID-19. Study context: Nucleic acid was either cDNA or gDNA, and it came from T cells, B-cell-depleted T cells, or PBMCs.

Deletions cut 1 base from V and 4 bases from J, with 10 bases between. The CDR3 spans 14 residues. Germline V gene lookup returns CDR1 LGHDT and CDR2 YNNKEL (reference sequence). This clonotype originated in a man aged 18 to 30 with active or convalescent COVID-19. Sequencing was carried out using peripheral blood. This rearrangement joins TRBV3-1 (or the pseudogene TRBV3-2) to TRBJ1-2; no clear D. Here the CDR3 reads CASSQAAQSYGYTF. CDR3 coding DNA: TGTGCCAGCAGCCAAGCTGCCCAGTCCTATGGCTACACCTTC.